Here is one TCR beta chain with its context. What it binds is unknown. This record belongs to a study of T cells in localized non-small cell lung cancer. Produced via immunoSEQ multiplex PCR; TCRdb's table is partial and in-frame only. This sample has tens of thousands of clones, with 78% found just once. The CDR3 consists of 15 residues. The germline V gene encodes CDR1 MNHEY and CDR2 SMNVEV (reference sequence). V was pared by 3 bases and J by 15 bases, with 16 bases of the junction left unmatched. Study observations and caveats: One tumor region alone was sequenced, and heterogeneity therefore remains possible. Uninvolved adjacent lung showed the highest T cell clonality, exceeding tumor. When the top 100 tumor clones were examined, a median about 60 of them also appeared in the adjacent lung, which was paired and uninvolved.

This chain joins TRBV27 and TRBJ2-1; 8 bases agree with TRBD1. This sequence originates from a male donor aged 60 or over with stage II squamous cell lung carcinoma. This specimen was peripheral blood, taken before any cancer treatment. The CDR3 loop is CASSFPGDRGGQWFF. CDR3 DNA sequence: TGTGCCAGCAGTTTCCCGGGCGACAGGGGAGGCCAGTGGTTCTTC.